The entry that follows covers one TCR beta chain sequence. No cognate antigen has been identified for it. Base qualities are not recorded, but no much larger clone differs from it by a single base. Library preparation used the immunoSEQ multiplex PCR assay. The multiplex PCR relied on a mix of 60 forward primers for TCR Vbeta segments and 13 reverse primers for TCR Jbeta segments. The CDR3 region of rearranged TCR beta genes was amplified from genomic DNA by a multiplex PCR assay. The Illumina HiSeq System was used to sequence the amplified TCR beta libraries as 87-base-pair reads. The study's own analysis went as follows. A later analysis tallied 80 million to 95 million unique TCR beta chains across the 666 repertoires, and approximately 12 million of those chains were shared by two or more donors. Raw reads were error-corrected and collapsed into unique sequences with a nearest-neighbor algorithm that merged closely related sequences to remove PCR and sequencing errors. V, D and J gene segments were assigned by aligning CDR3 sequences to IMGT reference sequences. For a sequence to be retained, a match of at least six nucleotides to both a V gene segment and a J gene segment was required. A rearrangement counted as productive if the CDR3 had no stop codons and remained in frame with V and J, and every other rearrangement counted as non-productive. CDR3 was defined according to IMGT convention as the region running from the second conserved V-encoded cysteine to the conserved J-encoded phenylalanine. The earlier analysis of some 540 of the donors excluded any sequence lacking an unambiguous match to a single V gene segment. An earlier analysis of around 600 of the donors classified V segments as functional when productive rearrangements were above 56.7% and as segregating when the standard deviation between donors was above 5%. A statistical classification framework was developed to diagnose cytomegalovirus status using the catalog of TCR beta chain sequences. In a later analysis, V and J genes were assigned by comparing TCR nucleotide sequences against IMGT/GENE-DB human TR gene sequences. In a later analysis, CDR3 sequences and most-parsimonious VDJ recombination scenarios were assigned using the TCRdist pipeline. In a later analysis, each TCR beta chain was defined by its CDR3 amino acid sequence together with its V-gene family, and reads without a unique V-gene family were excluded. A later analysis removed several hundred highly shared, low-generation-probability nucleotide sequences to deal with suspected cross-contamination and a sequencing artifact. In a later analysis, a clonal expansion index for each public chain was calculated from normalized within-repertoire ranks of inferred template counts. A later analysis computed generation probabilities with a VDJ recombination model fitted to out-of-frame rearrangements, and checked the results against IGoR. In a later analysis, TCR-TCR, TCR-HLA and TCR-CMV co-occurrence was scored with hypergeometric tests, and a repertoire-size bias correction was applied to TCR pairs. A later analysis estimated false discovery rates by permuting HLA or CMV assignments 20 times. In a later analysis, co-occurring TCRs were grouped using DBSCAN, with TCRdist sequence similarity added in when clustering inside HLA-allele-positive subsets. Repertoires with fewer than 30,000 or more than 120,000 public chains, plus five repertoires with anomalous nucleotide sharing, were excluded from co-occurrence clustering. TCRdb's version of the immuneACCESS table is confined to in-frame rearrangements and falls short of the full clone set. An unresolved V gene accounts for under half of the shortfall where checked; the remainder is of unknown origin. V, J and clone size reflect that table, while D and trimming were determined from the DNA. The sample profile shows roughly 150,000 clones; about three quarters of them were found once. Jointly, the top ten make up roughly 10% of the sample.

V loses 5 bases, J loses 1 base, and the germline ends lie 12 bases apart. CDR1 and CDR2 were assigned from the germline V gene as MNHNS and SASEGT. The CDR3 has 15 amino acids, counting the end cysteine and phenylalanine. Only the CDR3 part of the read is kept: 45 bases, read in frame from the first base. The cohort consisted of hundreds of healthy bone marrow donors. Cohort members were all nominally healthy when sampled, although unrecorded immune exposures were likely present. The donor tested CMV seropositive and was one of the 289 seropositive cohort members. A peripheral blood sample was collected from each donor, and TCR beta sequencing was performed on peripheral blood mononuclear cells. Genomic DNA was extracted from the blood cell samples with the Qiagen DNeasy Blood Extraction Kit. The source of the sample is a study of cytomegalovirus exposure and HLA in healthy donors (dated by TCRdb to 2016 to 2017). For the wider study: An earlier analysis of roughly 500 of the donors reported roughly 300 Gb of sequence data and around 120 million unique TCR beta sequences obtained from about 180 million T cells. All discovery cohort repertoires had been generated on a single sequencing platform. In a later genetic analysis, genome-wide SNP genotypes for 398 of the 666 donors were used, and that subset was treated as a discovery cohort. Rather than using new phenotypic data, the later analysis identified candidate immune exposures from TCR beta sequences and from how often those sequences occurred across donors. The T cell repertoires of 666 subjects were profiled by immunosequencing and related to cytomegalovirus serostatus. The study aimed to test whether signatures of past pathogen exposure could be identified by cataloging public T cell receptors. An earlier analysis of some 600 of the donors applied high-throughput TCR beta sequencing to assess whether each TCR beta V gene segment acted as functional or pseudogenic. Roughly five DR-DQ haplotypes were treated as single units for association and clustering because of strong linkage in the cohort. Typing coverage differed by locus: A, B, C, DRB1 and DQB1 were typed in roughly 629-630 donors, DQA1 in approximately 520, DPA1 in around 580, and DPB1 in roughly 450. Of the approximately 400 genotyped donors, about 80% fell in the genetic ancestry cluster associated with self-reported Caucasian donors. Along with the 666-subject first cohort, a separate validation cohort of over a hundred different subjects was used. Both class I and class II loci were covered by HLA typing, at four-digit resolution. To study patterns of TCR occurrence, a later analysis re-analyzed previously published TCR beta repertoires from 666 donors and added high-resolution HLA genotyping. Donor age, sex, ethnicity and CMV serostatus were compiled together with the repertoire data. High-throughput TCR immunosequencing, statistical association of individual TCRs with disease status, and machine learning were combined to predict cytomegalovirus infection status. An early release covering roughly 640 HLA-typed donors comprised about 310 gigabases of sequencing data and tens of millions of unique TCR sequences. On average, 235,054 unique TCR beta nucleotide sequences were sequenced per donor among a few hundred genotyped donors of the cohort, with roughly 18% of those sequences being non-productive.

Study-level results and caveats: A later analysis associated 17,000 or so TCR beta sequences with specific HLA alleles at a false discovery rate of 0.05. Roughly uniform sequencing depth across donors was assumed in presence/absence analyses, although this assumption may not hold. Assigning TCR associations to individual alleles was difficult when HLA alleles, especially DR and DQ, strongly co-occurred. Correlated functional status among segregating V segments might reflect linkage disequilibrium, but an unknown experimental factor could not be ruled out. Some IMGT-functional V segments, including TRBV6-2 and TRBV6-3, could not be distinguished by the 87-base-pair reads and were therefore excluded. Because some donors lacked HLA typing at each locus, the association tests relied only on the typed subset. It was suggested by the authors that the approach could potentially be generalized to other disease states and immunological phenotypes. In a later analysis, most CMV-associated TCR beta chains were found to appear HLA-restricted, with HLA associations seemingly driven largely by CMV exposure. The earlier analysis of nearly 600 of the donors excluded approximately 15 rarely observed V segments, including chromosome 9 orphons, because counts were too low. Only TCR beta chains were sequenced in this cohort, and the absence of alpha or paired-chain data limited detectable features. Broadly in line with IMGT annotations, most TCR beta V segments showed up in productive rearrangements about 87% or about 30% of the time in an earlier analysis of 587 of the donors. A further reported finding was that TCR beta sequences accurately predicted the HLA-A and HLA-B alleles for most subjects in the first cohort. A later analysis reported that several top co-occurrence clusters appeared linked to parvovirus B19, influenza, CMV and Epstein-Barr virus. CMV serostatus was the only immune exposure information available for the cohort. The classifier was reported to diagnose cytomegalovirus status with high specificity and sensitivity in both the original and validation cohorts. An association between a missense DCLRE1C variant and V-gene and J-gene trimming of TCR beta chains was found in a later genetic analysis and replicated in an independent cohort. A cluster of highly shared sequence variants was judged likely to represent a technical artifact of the sequencing pipeline. Compared with equally common non-associated chains, HLA-associated TCR beta chains in a later analysis were more clonally expanded and had lower generation probabilities. A later analysis found that TCR association rates varied across HLA loci, with DRB1 alleles showing the most associated TCRs and HLA-C alleles the fewest. In a later genetic analysis, fewer N-insertions in productive TCRs were reported among donors in an Asian-associated ancestry cluster than the approximately 710-donor mean. While some public TCRs were present in many individuals, most TCR sequences turned up only very rarely across donors. The study listed 164 TCR beta chains as associated with cytomegalovirus. In vitro tests confirmed that a few of the cytomegalovirus-associated TCR beta chains recognize cytomegalovirus antigens.

The sample consisted of PBMCs. This TCR came from a man aged 30 to 39 in good health and CMV-seropositive. The V and J segments used are TRBV6-1 and TRBJ1-5; the D gene is possibly TRBD1, with 5 bases matching. The CDR3 reads as follows: CASSSFRASNQPQHF. The DNA reads TGTGCCAGCAGTAGCTTCAGGGCGAGCAATCAGCCCCAGCATTTT.